The entry below describes one TCR beta chain. Its antigen is unknown. Base qualities are not at hand, and no much larger clone is one base apart. This entry comes from a study of T cell changes during pregnancy in multiple sclerosis (dated 2019 in TCRdb). About the investigation overall: The study examined how the T cell repertoire changed over the course of pregnancy in women with multiple sclerosis.

The germline V gene (reference sequence) yields MNHEY for CDR1 and SMNVEV for CDR2. Deletion took 3 bases off V and 0 bases off J, with a span of 8 bases between the germline ends. Counted from cysteine to phenylalanine, this CDR3 has 14 amino acids. CDR3 DNA only is kept here, 42 bases in frame from base 1. Libraries were made using the immunoSEQ multiplex PCR assay. This is the immuneACCESS table as TCRdb keeps it, with only in-frame sequences that have V and J called. A part of the clones is gone; compared with another copy, unresolved V genes explain less than half, and the rest is unexplained. The sample table records fewer than 30,000 clones; approximately 91% of these occur just once. The ten largest clones add up to roughly 8.3% of the sample.

This chain is built from TRBV27 and TRBJ1-1; D gene: possibly TRBD1, on 5 matching bases. The TCR sequence derives from a female donor with multiple sclerosis, enrolled in a pregnancy study. Sequences were derived from CD8+ T cells from peripheral blood mononuclear cells, sampled in the second trimester of pregnancy. The nucleotides read TGTGCCAGCAGTTTGACAGTGATGAACACTGAAGCTTTCTTT. It codes for CASSLTVMNTEAFF.